This entry lists 23 T cell receptor beta chains sequenced from one sample in a study of beta chain features in type 1 diabetes. What was sequenced were expressed TCRB transcripts, since all of the isolated RNA had been reverse transcribed. Measured with immunoSEQ multiplex PCR; TCRdb has only the in-frame clones, and not every one. The data hold about 930,000 clones, with roughly 15% observed a single time. Sequences were obtained from naive CD4+ T cells from blood. All receptors come from a woman younger than 30 in good health.

This rearrangement joins TRBV2 to TRBJ2-2; no firm D call. Germline V CDR1 and CDR2: SNHLY, FYNNEI. V shed 8 bases and J shed 2 bases, with 15 bases lying between them. This CDR3 region has 15 residues. CDR3 residues: CASRASPANTGELFF. The CDR3 DNA reads as TGTGCCAGCCGCGCTTCTCCGGCTAACACCGGGGAGCTGTTTTTT. Supplemented by reference TRBV2 and TRBJ2-2, the full variable domain reads EPEVTQTPSHQVTQMGQEVILRCVPISNHLYFYWYRQILGQKVEFLVSFYNNEISEKSEIFDDQFSVERPDGSNFTLKIRSTKLEDSAMYFCASRASPANTGELFFGEGSRLTVL.

The sample holds a few counts of this clone. The gene calls are TRBV7-2 and TRBJ1-2; TRBD1 might be the D (5 bases). Per germline, CDR1 SGHTA and CDR2 FQGNSA. Trimming stripped 2 bases from V and 7 bases from J, with 11 bases between. This CDR3 comprises 13 residues. The CDR3 region has the DNA TGTGCCAGCAGCTTAATCTTGAGGGGTGGCTACACCTTC. The encoded protein is CASSLILRGGYTF.

V gene TRBV7-2 combines with J gene TRBJ2-7; D unclear. The germline V gene has CDR1 SGHTA and CDR2 FQGNSA. The germline V and J ends were trimmed by 4 bases and 6 bases, with 10 bases remaining between them. The CDR3 is 12 residues long. CDR3 protein: CASSSAQFEQYF. As DNA, the CDR3 is TGTGCCAGCAGCTCCGCCCAGTTCGAGCAGTACTTC.

In its sample, this clone was seen a few times. The genes are TRBV27 and TRBJ2-1; 7 bases match TRBD1. Trimming cost V 5 bases and J 3 bases; bases outside gene matches: 10. Looked up from germline, CDR1 is MNHEY and CDR2 is SMNVEV (reference sequence). CDR3 length: 16 amino acids. The CDR3 DNA reads as TGTGCCAGCAGTCCCAGGGTCGGGACAGACTACAATGAGCAGTTCTTC. It encodes CASSPRVGTDYNEQFF.

The CDR3 bases are TGTGCCAGCTCACTGGGGGAAACAGGGGCCCACACAGATACGCAGTATTTT. Protein product: CASSLGETGAHTDTQYF. The J gene is TRBJ2-3, the V gene TRBV18; 7 nucleotides align to TRBD1. CDR3 length: 17 amino acids. V gave up 4 bases and J gave up 2 bases; unmatched junction bases: 12. Looked up from germline, CDR1 is KGHSH and CDR2 is LQKENI.

The rearrangement joins TRBV7-9 to TRBJ2-3, with TRBD2 identical over 7 bases. J lost 2 bases, V lost 5 bases, and 7 bases had no gene match. The CDR3 is 15 amino acids. Germline V CDR1 and CDR2: SEHNR, FQNEAQ (reference sequence). Here the CDR3 DNA reads TGTGCCAGCAGCGGCCAAGCGGGGCACACAGATACGCAGTATTTT. It translates to CASSGQAGHTDTQYF.

This clone was found a few times. The chain combines TRBV10-3 with TRBJ2-7; D might be TRBD1 (5 bases). The CDR3 contains 13 residues. Germline CDR1 reads ENHRY; CDR2 reads SYGVKD. Deletions cut 4 bases from V and 4 bases from J, with 11 bases between. The CDR3, as DNA: TGTGCCATCAGTGCTGGCAGGGAATACGAGCAGTACTTC. Amino acid sequence: CAISAGREYEQYF.

This clone occurred a few times. The same CDR3 also results from other DNA sequences found in this sample. DNA for the CDR3: TGTGCCAGCAGCGTATCTAGCGGGAGGGCAGATACGCAGTATTTT. This translates into CASSVSSGRADTQYF. The chain uses TRBV9 and TRBJ2-3, with 12 positions matching TRBD2. There are 15 residues in the CDR3. CDR1 is SGDLS and CDR2 is YYNGEE in the germline V gene. After removal of 1 base from V and 4 bases from J, the junction contained 1 base not matched to a gene.

This clone was observed a few times. V is TRBV10-3 and J is TRBJ2-5, with D unresolved. The CDR3 sequence is 14 residues long. Germline values: CDR1 ENHRY, CDR2 SYGVKD. Trimming left V 0 bases short and J 2 bases short, with 7 bases between. CDR3 sequence reads: CAISESMGQETQYF. The CDR3 coding sequence is TGTGCCATCAGTGAGTCGATGGGGCAAGAGACCCAGTACTTC.

This clone showed up just a few times. The CDR3 spells CASSVDANYGYTF. In DNA form, the CDR3 reads TGTGCCAGCAGCGTAGACGCTAACTATGGCTACACCTTC. The chain couples TRBV7-2 to TRBJ1-2; no clear D gene. Germline loops: CDR1 SGHTA, CDR2 FQGNSA. The ends were cut back, 5 bases at V and 0 bases at J, with 7 bases in the middle. There are 13 residues in the CDR3. Full variable domain (rest looked up from reference TRBV7-2 and TRBJ1-2): GAGVSQSPSNKVTEKGKDVELRCDPISGHTALYWYRQSLGQGLEFLIYFQGNSAPDKSGLPSDRFSAERTGGSVSTLTIQRTQQEDSAVYLCASSVDANYGYTFGSGTRLTVV.

DNA of the CDR3: TGTGCCAGCTCACGTTCGAGCACAGATACGCAGTATTTT. Protein product: CASSRSSTDTQYF. The V and J genes are TRBV18 and TRBJ2-3; D is unclear. The CDR3 has 13 amino acids. In germline, CDR1 is KGHSH, CDR2 LQKENI. The germline V and J ends were trimmed by 4 bases and 0 bases, with 5 bases remaining between them. Full variable domain (outside the CDR3, taken from reference TRBV18 and TRBJ2-3): NAGVMQNPRHLVRRRGQEARLRCSPMKGHSHVYWYRQLPEEGLKFMVYLQKENIIDESGMPKERFSAEFPKEGPSILRIQQVVRGDSAAYFCASSRSSTDTQYFGPGTRLTVL.

The chain employs TRBV7-2 and TRBJ2-5; D may correspond to TRBD1 or TRBD2 (5 bases each). This CDR3 has 15 residues. V dropped 5 bases and J dropped 1 base, with 14 bases sitting between them. Germline CDR1 is SGHTA and CDR2 is FQGNSA. CDR3 residues: CASSTRSGTQETQYF. As DNA, the CDR3 is TGTGCCAGCAGCACTCGCTCCGGGACCCAAGAGACCCAGTACTTC.

The chain employs TRBV9 and TRBJ2-5; 11 positions match TRBD2. CDR1 and CDR2 from the germline V gene are SGDLS and YYNGEE. V dropped 0 bases and J dropped 1; count of bases not matched to a gene: 2. CDR3 length: 16 amino acids. The CDR3 sequence: CASSVAGTSGQETQYF. CDR3 sequence (DNA): TGTGCCAGCAGCGTAGCCGGGACTAGCGGCCAAGAGACCCAGTACTTC.

This clone occurred a few times. J is TRBJ2-1 and V is TRBV4-2; 14 bases map to TRBD2. V trimming: 1 base; J trimming: 8 bases; junction bases outside the gene matches: 16. The CDR3 consists of 20 residues. The germline V gene has CDR1 LGHNA and CDR2 YNFKEQ. DNA of the CDR3: TGTGCCAGCAGCCAAGTCGCGACTAGCGGGAGGGCCACGGGGTTGTATGAGCAGTTCTTC. Translating gives CASSQVATSGRATGLYEQFF.

Only a few counts were recorded for this clone. The chain recombines TRBV4-2 with TRBJ2-4; 11 bases match TRBD2. Per the germline V gene, CDR1 is LGHNA and CDR2 is YNFKEQ. The J segment lost 13 bases and the V segment lost 4 bases, leaving 18 bases of the junction unmatched. CDR3 length equals 17 residues. Written as DNA, the CDR3 is TGTGCCAGCAGCCTTGAAACTAGCGGGAGCCTCCTGGGCCTACAGTACTTC. Translation gives CASSLETSGSLLGLQYF.

The chain has TRBV7-9 and TRBJ2-3, with TRBD2 matching over 7 bases. V shed 5 bases, J shed 0 bases, and the junction held 5 bases outside the gene matches. The CDR3 is 15 residues long. Germline-derived CDR1 and CDR2 are SEHNR and FQNEAQ (reference sequence). CDR3 nucleotide sequence: TGTGCCAGCAGCCAGCGGGGTGATAGCACAGATACGCAGTATTTT. It is translated as CASSQRGDSTDTQYF.

The chain links TRBV5-4 to TRBJ2-7; tentatively, D is TRBD2 (6 bases). V was trimmed by 1 base and J by 0 bases, leaving 14 bases between them. CDR1 is SGHNT and CDR2 is YYREEE in the germline V gene (reference sequence). The CDR3 length is 16 residues. The CDR3 nucleotides are TGTGCCAGCAGCTTGCTGGGGCGCGGGATCTCCTACGAGCAGTACTTC. It is translated as CASSLLGRGISYEQYF.

This chain connects TRBV2 to TRBJ1-5; D unclear. The V gene's germline CDR1 is SNHLY and CDR2 FYNNEI. With 4 bases removed from V and 2 bases from J, the gap between germline ends came to 6 bases. This CDR3 is 13 amino acids long. The CDR3 bases are TGTGCCAGCAGTGGCGAAGGCAATCAGCCCCAGCATTTT. It yields the protein CASSGEGNQPQHF.

The chain combines TRBV5-1 with TRBJ2-7; 9 bases are a match to TRBD1. In germline, CDR1 is SGHRS, CDR2 YFSETQ. The CDR3 contains 14 residues. The trim removed 4 bases at V and 4 bases at J, leaving 6 bases unmatched. The chain's CDR3 is CASSTGQGLYEQYF. The CDR3 bases are TGCGCCAGCAGCACGGGACAGGGTCTTTACGAGCAGTACTTC.

The J gene is TRBJ2-3, the V gene TRBV2; 9 bases are shared with TRBD2. Trimming took 4 bases from V and 5 from J; bases not matched to a gene: 4. The CDR3 extends over 14 amino acids. Germline V gene lookup returns CDR1 SNHLY and CDR2 FYNNEI. CDR3 sequence reads: CASSAFSGRDTQYF. The DNA of the CDR3 is TGTGCCAGCAGTGCCTTTAGCGGGAGAGATACGCAGTATTTT. The whole variable domain, filled in from reference TRBV2 and TRBJ2-3, reads EPEVTQTPSHQVTQMGQEVILRCVPISNHLYFYWYRQILGQKVEFLVSFYNNEISEKSEIFDDQFSVERPDGSNFTLKIRSTKLEDSAMYFCASSAFSGRDTQYFGPGTRLTVL.

This clone was detected a few times. The chain combines TRBV2 with TRBJ1-2; 7 nucleotides agree with TRBD1. The CDR3 has 13 residues. Germline V gene lookup returns CDR1 SNHLY and CDR2 FYNNEI. V dropped 5 bases and J dropped 8; count of bases not matched to a gene: 8. CDR3: CASSSDRSGGYTF. CDR3 nucleotide sequence: TGTGCCAGCAGTTCGGACAGGTCGGGAGGCTACACCTTC.

This clone was counted a few times. The same CDR3 is also encoded by other DNA sequences in this sample. This rearrangement joins TRBV10-3 to TRBJ1-4; 8 bases fit TRBD1. The CDR3 has 15 residues. V lost 3 bases and J lost 5; bases outside the gene matches: 5. CDR1 is ENHRY and CDR2 is SYGVKD in the germline V gene. CDR3 loop: CAISDRTGPNEKLFF. Here the CDR3 DNA reads TGTGCCATCAGTGACCGGACAGGGCCGAATGAAAAACTGTTTTTT.

The rearrangement joins TRBV28 to TRBJ2-2; TRBD1 matches at 8 bases. The CDR3 runs 14 residues. Trimming at V came to 8 bases and at J to 6 bases, leaving 8 bases not matched to a gene. Germline CDR1 MDHEN, CDR2 SYDVKM. The CDR3 DNA follows: TGTGCCAGCGGGGGGACAGGTAACTCCGGGGAGCTGTTTTTT. This sequence encodes CASGGTGNSGELFF.